This T cell receptor (beta chain) was found in a study of cytomegalovirus exposure and HLA in healthy donors. Overall study results and limits: What TCR beta sequences reportedly achieved was accurate prediction of HLA-A and HLA-B alleles in most subjects.

The primer mix had 60 Vbeta and 13 Jbeta primers. Sequencing used immunoSEQ multiplex PCR; TCRdb keeps in-frame clones, though not all of them. The sample lists 100,000 to 150,000 clones; about two thirds were seen once. This CDR3 has 13 amino acids. V was pared by 1 base and J by 8 bases, with 11 bases between. Germline V gives CDR1 SGHTA, CDR2 FQGNSA. A remark on this clone: Antigen unknown.

The receptor was derived from a human donor in good health. The chain uses TRBV7-2 and TRBJ1-2; D not resolved. The sequenced sample was PBMCs. In DNA form, the CDR3 reads TGTGCCAGCAGCTTAGAGGGCGGGAAGGGCTACACCTTC. Translation gives CASSLEGGKGYTF.